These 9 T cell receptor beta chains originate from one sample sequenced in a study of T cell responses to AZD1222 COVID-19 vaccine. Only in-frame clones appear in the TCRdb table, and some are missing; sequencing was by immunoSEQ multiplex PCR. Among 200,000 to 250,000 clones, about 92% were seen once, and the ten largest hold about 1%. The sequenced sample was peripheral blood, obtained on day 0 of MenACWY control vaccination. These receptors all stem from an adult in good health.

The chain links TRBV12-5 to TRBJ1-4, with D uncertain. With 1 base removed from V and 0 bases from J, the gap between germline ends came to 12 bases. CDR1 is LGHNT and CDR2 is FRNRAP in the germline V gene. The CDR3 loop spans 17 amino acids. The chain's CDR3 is CASGLGVTGTTNEKLFF. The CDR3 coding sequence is TGTGCTAGTGGTTTGGGTGTTACCGGCACAACTAATGAAAAACTGTTTTTT.

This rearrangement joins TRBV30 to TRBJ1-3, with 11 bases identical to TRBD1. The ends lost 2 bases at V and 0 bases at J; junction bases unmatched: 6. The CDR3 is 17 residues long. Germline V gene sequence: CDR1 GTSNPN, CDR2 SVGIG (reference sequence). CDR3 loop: CAWSRDRGEGSGNTIYF. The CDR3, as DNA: TGTGCCTGGAGTAGGGACAGGGGGGAAGGCTCTGGAAACACCATATATTTT.

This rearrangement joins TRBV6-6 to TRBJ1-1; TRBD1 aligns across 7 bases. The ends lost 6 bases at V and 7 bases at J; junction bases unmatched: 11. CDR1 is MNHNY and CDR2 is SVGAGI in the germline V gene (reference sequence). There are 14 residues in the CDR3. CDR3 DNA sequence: TGTGCCAGCAGCCAACCGGGACAGCAATATGAAGCTTTCTTT. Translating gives CASSQPGQQYEAFF.

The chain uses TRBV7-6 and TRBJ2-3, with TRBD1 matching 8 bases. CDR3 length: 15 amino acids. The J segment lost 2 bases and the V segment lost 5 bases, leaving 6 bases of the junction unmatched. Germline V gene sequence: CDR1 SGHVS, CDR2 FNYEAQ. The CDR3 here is CASSPGTGDTDTQYF. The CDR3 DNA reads TGTGCCAGCAGCCCCGGGACAGGAGACACAGATACGCAGTATTTT.

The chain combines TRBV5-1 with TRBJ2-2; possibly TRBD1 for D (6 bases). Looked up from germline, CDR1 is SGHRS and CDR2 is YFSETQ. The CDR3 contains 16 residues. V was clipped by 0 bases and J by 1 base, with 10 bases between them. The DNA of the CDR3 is TGCGCCAGCAGCTTGGGGCCGACAGGGAACACCGGGGAGCTGTTTTTT. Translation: CASSLGPTGNTGELFF.

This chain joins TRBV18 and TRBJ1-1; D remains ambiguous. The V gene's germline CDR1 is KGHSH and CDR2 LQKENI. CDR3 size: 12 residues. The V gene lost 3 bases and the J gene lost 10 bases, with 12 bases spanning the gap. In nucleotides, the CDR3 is TGTGCCAGCTCACCCCCAGCGGGCGGAGCTTTCTTT. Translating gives CASSPPAGGAFF.

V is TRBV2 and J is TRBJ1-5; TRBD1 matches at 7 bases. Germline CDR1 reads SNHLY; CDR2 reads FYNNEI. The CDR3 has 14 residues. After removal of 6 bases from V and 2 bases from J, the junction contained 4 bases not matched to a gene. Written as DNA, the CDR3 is TGTGCCAGCAGCCGACAGGGTGGCAATCAGCCCCAGCATTTT. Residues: CASSRQGGNQPQHF.

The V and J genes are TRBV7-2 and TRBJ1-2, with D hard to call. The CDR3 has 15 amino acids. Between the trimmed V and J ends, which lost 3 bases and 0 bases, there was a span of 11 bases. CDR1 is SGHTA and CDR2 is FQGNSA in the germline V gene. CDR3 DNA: TGTGCCAGCAGCTTTCTACATGTAGCTAACTATGGCTACACCTTC. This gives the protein CASSFLHVANYGYTF.

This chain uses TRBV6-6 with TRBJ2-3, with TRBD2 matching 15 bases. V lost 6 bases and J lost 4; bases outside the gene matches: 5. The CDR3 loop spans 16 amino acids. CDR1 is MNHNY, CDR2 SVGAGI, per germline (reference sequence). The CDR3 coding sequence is TGTGCCAGCAGGCGGACTAGCGGGGGGGCCTCAGATACGCAGTATTTT. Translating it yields CASRRTSGGASDTQYF.